The clone carrying this T cell receptor beta chain was picked up many times. This sample is part of a study of molecular identifiers for immune sequencing clone quantification. The CDR3 sequence is 14 residues long. CDR1 and CDR2 (germline): MNHEY, SVGAGI. Trimming took off 6 bases at V and 0 bases at J, with 6 bases between the two ends. Via MiXCR, TCRdb re-called the PCR reads, giving one row per CDR3 protein. The sample carries more than 450,000 distinct CDR3 sequences, less than 30% recorded once. Sequencing was done on a sample of naive CD8+ T cells from blood, with Jurkat cell RNA spiked in. Subset: FACS-sorted CD8+CD4-CCR7+CD45RA+ naive T cells. The TCR was taken from a human donor in good health. Some libraries in this study had Jurkat cell RNA spiked in. The chain links TRBV6-5 to TRBJ2-6; D not certain. The CDR3 loop reads CASSPTSGANVLTF. The CDR3 DNA reads as TGTGCCAGCAGCCCAACCTCTGGGGCCAACGTCCTGACTTTC.